A single sample is the source of the 2 T cell receptor beta chains below, sequenced in a study of T-cell memory formation after mild COVID-19. MiXCR, run by TCRdb on the 5' RACE reads, gives a single entry per CDR3 protein. Of about 240,000 distinct CDR3 sequences detected, approximately 10% appear once; the ten largest clones hold roughly a fifth. Material for sequencing was PBMCs or a T cell subset sorted from them (not recorded which). Every receptor here comes from a man aged 18 to 35 who had mild COVID-19 (a few samples of this study predate the infection). Cell type and time point are not known.

V usage is TRBV6-5 and J usage is TRBJ1-2, with 9 bases that match TRBD1. The CDR3 spans 14 residues. Looked up from germline, CDR1 is MNHEY and CDR2 is SVGAGI. Trimming removed 4 bases from V and 6 bases from J; junction bases left unmatched: 6. The CDR3 coding sequence is TGTGCCAGCAGTTTACCGGGACAGGGACATGGCTACACCTTC. Translation: CASSLPGQGHGYTF.

Many counts were recorded for this clonotype. V and J are TRBV5-1 and TRBJ2-7, with 10 bases fitting TRBD1. Germline CDR1 and CDR2: SGHRS and YFSETQ. This CDR3 region has 15 residues. Trimming at V came to 0 bases and at J to 2 bases, leaving 2 bases not matched to a gene. The CDR3 reads CASSLAGTGAYEQYF. The CDR3, as DNA: TGCGCCAGCAGCTTGGCCGGGACAGGGGCCTACGAGCAGTACTTC. Full variable domain (outside the CDR3, taken from reference TRBV5-1 and TRBJ2-7): KAGVTQTPRYLIKTRGQQVTLSCSPISGHRSVSWYQQTPGQGLQFLFEYFSETQRNKGNFPGRFSGRQFSNSRSEMNVSTLELGDSALYLCASSLAGTGAYEQYFGPGTRLTVT.